The clone carrying this TCR beta chain appeared once. What it binds is unknown. Systemic immunosuppression or a history of autoimmune disease excluded patients. Trimming removed 5 bases from V and 1 base from J, with 23 bases in between. CDR3 length equals 18 residues. Germline assignment: CDR1 SEHNR and CDR2 FQNEAQ (reference sequence). Method: immunoSEQ multiplex PCR; TCRdb's copy keeps in-frame clones and lacks some. This table holds roughly 64,000 clones, approximately 80% found once. This record comes from a study of OX40 agonist ivuxolimab in advanced cancers. Study-wide findings and caveats: Fewer expanded clones were found on average in CD4+ than in CD8+ T cells.

The sequences come from CD4+ or CD8+ T cells sorted from blood, collected in a trial of the OX40 agonist ivuxolimab. The chain has TRBV7-9 and TRBJ1-1; D is perhaps TRBD1 (6 bases). The source of this sequence is an adult with an advanced solid tumor such as melanoma, head and neck, liver or kidney cancer. This CDR3 reads CASSPLGGGPKPNTEAFF. The CDR3, as DNA: TGTGCCAGCAGCCCCCTGGGGGGGGGCCCGAAGCCGAACACTGAAGCTTTCTTT.